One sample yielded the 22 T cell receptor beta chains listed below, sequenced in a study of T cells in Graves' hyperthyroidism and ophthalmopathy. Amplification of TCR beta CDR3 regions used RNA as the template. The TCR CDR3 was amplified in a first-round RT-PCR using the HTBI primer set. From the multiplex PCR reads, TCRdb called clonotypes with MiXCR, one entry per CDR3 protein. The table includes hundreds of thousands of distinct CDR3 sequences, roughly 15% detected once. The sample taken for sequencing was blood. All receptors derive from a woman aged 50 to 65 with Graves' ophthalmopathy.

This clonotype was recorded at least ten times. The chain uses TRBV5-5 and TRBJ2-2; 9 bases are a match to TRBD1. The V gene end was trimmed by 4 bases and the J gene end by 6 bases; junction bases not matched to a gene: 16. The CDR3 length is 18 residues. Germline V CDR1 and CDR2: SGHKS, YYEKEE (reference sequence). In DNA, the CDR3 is TGTGCCAGCAGCACCCGATACCGGGACAGGGTTCTGGCCGGGGAGCTGTTTTTT. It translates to CASSTRYRDRVLAGELFF.

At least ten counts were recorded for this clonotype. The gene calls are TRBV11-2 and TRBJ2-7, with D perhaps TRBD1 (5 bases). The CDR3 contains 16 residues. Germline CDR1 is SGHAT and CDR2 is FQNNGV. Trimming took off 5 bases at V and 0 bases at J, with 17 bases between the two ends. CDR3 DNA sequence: TGTGCCAGCAGCCCCCTATCGGGCAGGGACTCCTACGAGCAGTACTTC. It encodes CASSPLSGRDSYEQYF.

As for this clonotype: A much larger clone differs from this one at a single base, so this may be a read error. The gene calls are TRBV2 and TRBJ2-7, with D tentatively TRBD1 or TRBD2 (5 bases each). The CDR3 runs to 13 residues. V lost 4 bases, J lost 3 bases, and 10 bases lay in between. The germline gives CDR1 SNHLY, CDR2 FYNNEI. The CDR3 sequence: CASSGGSGYEQYF. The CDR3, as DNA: TGTGCCAGCAGTGGGGGGAGTGGCTACGAGCAGTACTTC.

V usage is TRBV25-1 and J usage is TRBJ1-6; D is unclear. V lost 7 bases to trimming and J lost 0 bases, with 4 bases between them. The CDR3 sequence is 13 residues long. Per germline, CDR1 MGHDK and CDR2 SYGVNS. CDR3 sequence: CASKTSYNSPLHF. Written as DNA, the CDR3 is TGTGCCAGCAAAACCTCCTATAATTCACCCCTCCACTTT.

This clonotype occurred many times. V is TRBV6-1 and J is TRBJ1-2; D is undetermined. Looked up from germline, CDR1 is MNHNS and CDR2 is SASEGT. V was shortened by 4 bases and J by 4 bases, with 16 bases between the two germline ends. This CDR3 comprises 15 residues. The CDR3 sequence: CASSASTGQPYGYTF. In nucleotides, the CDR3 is TGTGCCAGCAGTGCCAGTACGGGCCAACCCTATGGCTACACCTTC.

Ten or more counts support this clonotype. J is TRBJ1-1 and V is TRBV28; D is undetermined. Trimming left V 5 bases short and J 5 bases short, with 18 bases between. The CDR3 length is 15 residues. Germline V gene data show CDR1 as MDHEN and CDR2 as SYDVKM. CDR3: CASSNPTRVGTEAFF. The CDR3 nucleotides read TGTGCCAGCAGTAACCCGACGCGGGTTGGGACTGAAGCTTTCTTT.

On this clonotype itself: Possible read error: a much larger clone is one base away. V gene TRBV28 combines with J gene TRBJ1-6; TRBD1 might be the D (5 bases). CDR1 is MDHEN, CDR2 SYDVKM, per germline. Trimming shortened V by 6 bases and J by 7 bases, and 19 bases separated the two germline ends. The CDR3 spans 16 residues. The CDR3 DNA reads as TGTGCCAGCAGAAAACGGGGGGGTCCCATCAATTCACCCCTCCACTTT. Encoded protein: CASRKRGGPINSPLHF.

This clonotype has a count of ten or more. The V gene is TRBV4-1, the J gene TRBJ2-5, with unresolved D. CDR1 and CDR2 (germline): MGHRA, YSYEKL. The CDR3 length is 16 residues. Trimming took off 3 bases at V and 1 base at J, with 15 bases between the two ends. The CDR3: CASSQTDRATQETQYF. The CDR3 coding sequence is TGCGCCAGCAGCCAGACGGACCGAGCAACCCAAGAGACCCAGTACTTC.

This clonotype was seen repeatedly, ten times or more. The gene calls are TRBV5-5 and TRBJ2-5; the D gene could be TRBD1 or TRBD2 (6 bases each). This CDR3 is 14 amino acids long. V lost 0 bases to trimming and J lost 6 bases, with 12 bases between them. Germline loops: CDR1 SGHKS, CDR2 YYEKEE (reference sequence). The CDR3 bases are TGTGCCAGCAGCTTGGCCGGGGGCGGAAAGACCCAGTACTTC. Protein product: CASSLAGGGKTQYF.

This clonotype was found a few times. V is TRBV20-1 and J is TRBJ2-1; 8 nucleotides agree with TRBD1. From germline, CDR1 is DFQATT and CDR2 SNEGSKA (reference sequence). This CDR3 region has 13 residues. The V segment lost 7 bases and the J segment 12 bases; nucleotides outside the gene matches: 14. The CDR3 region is CSVWDSRGPGQFF. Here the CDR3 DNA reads TGCAGTGTTTGGGACTCCAGGGGGCCTGGGCAGTTCTTC.

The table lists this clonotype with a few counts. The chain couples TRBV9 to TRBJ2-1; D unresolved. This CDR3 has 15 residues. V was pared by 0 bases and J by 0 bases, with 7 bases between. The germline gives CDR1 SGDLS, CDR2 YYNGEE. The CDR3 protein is CASSVDANSYNEQFF. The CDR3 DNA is TGTGCCAGCAGCGTAGACGCAAACTCCTACAATGAGCAGTTCTTC.

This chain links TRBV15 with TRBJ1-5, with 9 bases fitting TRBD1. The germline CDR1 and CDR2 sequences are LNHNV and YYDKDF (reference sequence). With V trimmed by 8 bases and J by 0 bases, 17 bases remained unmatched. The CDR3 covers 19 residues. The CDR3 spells CATGGEGTGFFGSNQPQHF. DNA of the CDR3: TGTGCCACCGGCGGAGAGGGGACAGGGTTTTTTGGTAGCAATCAGCCCCAGCATTTT.

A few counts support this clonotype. The CDR3 here is CASSLDTARLEAFF. CDR3 bases: TGTGCCAGCAGTTTGGACACTGCGCGACTTGAAGCTTTCTTT. The chain links TRBV28 to TRBJ1-1; D might be TRBD1 (5 bases). Trimming pared 3 bases from V and 7 bases from J, leaving 15 bases between. The CDR3 runs to 14 residues. CDR1 and CDR2 (germline): MDHEN, SYDVKM. Variable domain in full (rest from reference TRBV28 and TRBJ1-1): DVKVTQSSRYLVKRTGEKVFLECVQDMDHENMFWYRQDPGLGLRLIYFSYDVKMKEKGDIPEGYSVSREKKERFSLILESASTNQTSMYLCASSLDTARLEAFFGQGTRLTVV.

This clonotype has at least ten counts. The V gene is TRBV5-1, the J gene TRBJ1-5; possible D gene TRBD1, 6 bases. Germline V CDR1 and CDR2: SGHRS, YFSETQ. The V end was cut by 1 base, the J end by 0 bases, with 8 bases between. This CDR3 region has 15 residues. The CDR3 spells CASSLTGTSNQPQHF. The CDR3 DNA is TGCGCCAGCAGCTTGACAGGGACTAGCAATCAGCCCCAGCATTTT.

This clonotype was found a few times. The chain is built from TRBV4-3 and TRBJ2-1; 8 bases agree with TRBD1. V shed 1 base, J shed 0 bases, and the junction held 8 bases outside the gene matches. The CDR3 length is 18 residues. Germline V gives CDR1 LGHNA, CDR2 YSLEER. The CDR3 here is CASSQAPGGQDSYNEQFF. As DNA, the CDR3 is TGCGCCAGCAGCCAAGCCCCCGGGGGACAGGACTCCTACAATGAGCAGTTCTTC.

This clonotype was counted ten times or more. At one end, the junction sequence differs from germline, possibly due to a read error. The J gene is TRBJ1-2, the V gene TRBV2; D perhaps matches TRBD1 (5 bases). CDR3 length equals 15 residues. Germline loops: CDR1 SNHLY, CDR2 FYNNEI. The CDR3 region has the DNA TGTGCCGGCAGTGTAACGGGGGAAACTAACTATGGCTACACCTTC. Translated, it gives CAGSVTGETNYGYTF.

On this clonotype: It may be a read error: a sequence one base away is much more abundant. The CDR3 coding sequence is TGCAGTGCTAGAGCGGGACTAGGCCTCTACAATGAGCAGTTCTTC. This encodes CSARAGLGLYNEQFF. This chain links TRBV20-1 with TRBJ2-1; 8 nucleotides match TRBD2. Germline CDR1 DFQATT, CDR2 SNEGSKA (reference sequence). J gave up 3 bases and V 1 base, and 5 bases lay outside the gene matches. CDR3 length equals 15 residues.

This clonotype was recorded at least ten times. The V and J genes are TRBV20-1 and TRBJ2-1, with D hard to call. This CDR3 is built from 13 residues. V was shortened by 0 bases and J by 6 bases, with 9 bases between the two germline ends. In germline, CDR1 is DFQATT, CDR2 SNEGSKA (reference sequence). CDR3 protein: CSARDPRTNEQFF. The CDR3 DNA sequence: TGCAGTGCTAGAGATCCAAGGACCAATGAGCAGTTCTTC.

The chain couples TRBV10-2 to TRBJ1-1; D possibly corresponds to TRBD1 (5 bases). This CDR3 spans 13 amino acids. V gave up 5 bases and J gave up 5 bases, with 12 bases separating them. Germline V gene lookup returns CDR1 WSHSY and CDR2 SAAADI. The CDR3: CASSRDLGTEAFF. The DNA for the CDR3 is TGCGCCAGCAGTCGGGACCTGGGGACTGAAGCTTTCTTT.

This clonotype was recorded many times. The CDR3 region is CASSSHRDRDPYSNQPQHF. The DNA of the CDR3 is TGTGCCAGCAGCTCTCACCGGGACAGGGATCCTTATAGCAATCAGCCCCAGCATTTT. The chain combines TRBV7-8 with TRBJ1-5; TRBD1 matches 9 bases. Germline CDR1 SGHVS, CDR2 FQNEAQ. J was trimmed by 0 bases and V by 4 bases; bases with no gene match: 13. CDR3 size: 19 residues.

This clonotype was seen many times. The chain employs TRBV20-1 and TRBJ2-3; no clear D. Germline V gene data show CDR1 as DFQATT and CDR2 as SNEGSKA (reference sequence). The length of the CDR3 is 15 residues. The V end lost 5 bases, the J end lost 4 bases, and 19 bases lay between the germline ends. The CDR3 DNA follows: TGCAGTGCTTTTGACCAGCCGAGGTCACCAGATACGCAGTATTTT. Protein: CSAFDQPRSPDTQYF.

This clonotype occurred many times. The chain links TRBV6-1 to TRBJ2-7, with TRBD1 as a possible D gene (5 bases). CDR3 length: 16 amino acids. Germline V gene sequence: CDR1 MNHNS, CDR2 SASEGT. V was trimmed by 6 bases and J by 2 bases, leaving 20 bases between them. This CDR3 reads CASREHIRVGTYEQYF. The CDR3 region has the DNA TGTGCCAGCAGGGAACATATCAGGGTTGGGACCTACGAGCAGTACTTC.